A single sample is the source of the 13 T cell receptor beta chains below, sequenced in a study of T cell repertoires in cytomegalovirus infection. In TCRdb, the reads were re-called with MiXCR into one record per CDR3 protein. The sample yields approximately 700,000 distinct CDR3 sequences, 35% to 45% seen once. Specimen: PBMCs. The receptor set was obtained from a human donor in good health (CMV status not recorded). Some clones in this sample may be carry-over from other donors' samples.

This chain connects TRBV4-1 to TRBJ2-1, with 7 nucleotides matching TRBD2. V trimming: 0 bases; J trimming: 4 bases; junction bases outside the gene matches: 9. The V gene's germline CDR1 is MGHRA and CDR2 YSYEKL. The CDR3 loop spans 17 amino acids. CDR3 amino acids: CASSQDLRLAYYNEQFF. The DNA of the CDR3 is TGCGCCAGCAGCCAAGACCTTCGACTAGCTTATTACAATGAGCAGTTCTTC.

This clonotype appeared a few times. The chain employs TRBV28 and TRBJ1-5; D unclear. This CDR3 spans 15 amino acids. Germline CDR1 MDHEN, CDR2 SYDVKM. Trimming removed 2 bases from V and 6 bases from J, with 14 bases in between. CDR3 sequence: CASSLEFRGSQPQHF. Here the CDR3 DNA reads TGTGCCAGCAGTTTAGAGTTTAGAGGAAGTCAGCCCCAGCATTTT. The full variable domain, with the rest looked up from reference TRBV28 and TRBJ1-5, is DVKVTQSSRYLVKRTGEKVFLECVQDMDHENMFWYRQDPGLGLRLIYFSYDVKMKEKGDIPEGYSVSREKKERFSLILESASTNQTSMYLCASSLEFRGSQPQHFGDGTRLSIL.

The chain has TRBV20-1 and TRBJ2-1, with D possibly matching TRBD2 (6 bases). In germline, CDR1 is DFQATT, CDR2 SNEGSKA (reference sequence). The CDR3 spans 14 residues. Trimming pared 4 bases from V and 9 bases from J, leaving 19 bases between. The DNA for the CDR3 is TGCAGTGCTATTTTGACTAGATTCGTTAGTGAGCAGTTCTTC. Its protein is CSAILTRFVSEQFF.

The CDR3 region is CASRERQNEKLFF. The DNA of the CDR3 is TGTGCCAGCCGGGAACGTCAAAATGAAAAACTGTTTTTT. This chain uses TRBV12-3 or TRBV12-4 with TRBJ1-4, with D hard to call. Deletions cut 8 bases from V and 5 bases from J, with 12 bases between. The CDR3 contains 13 residues.

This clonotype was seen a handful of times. The CDR3 loop is CASSLTPFAASYNEQFF. Written as DNA, the CDR3 is TGTGCCAGCAGTTTAACTCCCTTTGCGGCCTCCTACAATGAGCAGTTCTTC. The chain employs TRBV6-1 and TRBJ2-1; D ambiguous. Trimming took 5 bases from V and 0 from J, leaving 17 bases between them. Germline loops: CDR1 MNHNS, CDR2 SASEGT. The CDR3 sequence is 17 residues long.

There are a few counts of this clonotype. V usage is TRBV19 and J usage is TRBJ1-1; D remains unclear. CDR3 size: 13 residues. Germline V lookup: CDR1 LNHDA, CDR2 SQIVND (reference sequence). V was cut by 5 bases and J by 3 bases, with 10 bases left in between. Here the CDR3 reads CASSQRGDTEAFF. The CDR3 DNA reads TGTGCCAGTAGTCAGCGCGGAGACACTGAAGCTTTCTTT.

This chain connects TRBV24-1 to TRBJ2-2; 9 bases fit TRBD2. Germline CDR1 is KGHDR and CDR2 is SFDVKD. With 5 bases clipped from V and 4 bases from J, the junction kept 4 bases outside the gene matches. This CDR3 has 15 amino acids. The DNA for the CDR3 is TGTGCCACCAGTGGTAGCGGGAGTAGCACCGGGGAGCTGTTTTTT. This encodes CATSGSGSSTGELFF.

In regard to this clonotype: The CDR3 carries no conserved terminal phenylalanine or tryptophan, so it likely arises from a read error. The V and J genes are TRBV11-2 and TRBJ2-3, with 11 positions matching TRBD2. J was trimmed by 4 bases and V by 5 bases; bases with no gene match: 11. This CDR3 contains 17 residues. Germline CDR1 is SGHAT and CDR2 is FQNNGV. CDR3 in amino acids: CASSRYSSGGLADTQYL. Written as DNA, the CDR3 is TGTGCCAGCAGCCGATATTCTAGCGGGGGGTTGGCAGATACGCAGTATTTG.

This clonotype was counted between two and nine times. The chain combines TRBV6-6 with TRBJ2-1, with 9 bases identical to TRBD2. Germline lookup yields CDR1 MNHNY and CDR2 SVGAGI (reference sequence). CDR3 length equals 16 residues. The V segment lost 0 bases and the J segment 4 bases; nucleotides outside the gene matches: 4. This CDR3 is CASSYSLAGTYNEQFF. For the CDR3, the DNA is TGTGCCAGCAGTTACTCCCTAGCGGGAACTTACAATGAGCAGTTCTTC.

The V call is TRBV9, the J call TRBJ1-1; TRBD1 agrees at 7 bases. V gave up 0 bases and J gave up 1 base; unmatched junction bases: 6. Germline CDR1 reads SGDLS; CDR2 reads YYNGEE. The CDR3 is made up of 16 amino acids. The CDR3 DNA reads TGTGCCAGCAGCGTAGAAGGGGGACAGAAGAACACTGAAGCTTTCTTT. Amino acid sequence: CASSVEGGQKNTEAFF.

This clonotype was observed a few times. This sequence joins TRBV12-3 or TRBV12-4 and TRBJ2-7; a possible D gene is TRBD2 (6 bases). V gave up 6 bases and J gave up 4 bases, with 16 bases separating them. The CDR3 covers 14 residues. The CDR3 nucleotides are TGTGCCAGCAGCACCCGGCCAGGGAGGTACGAGCAGTACTTC. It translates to CASSTRPGRYEQYF.

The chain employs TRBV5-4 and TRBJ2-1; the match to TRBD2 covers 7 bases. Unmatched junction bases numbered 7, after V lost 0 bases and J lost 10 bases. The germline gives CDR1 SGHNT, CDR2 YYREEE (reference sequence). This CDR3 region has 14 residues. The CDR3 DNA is TGTGCCAGCAGCTTGGCCGCGGGAGTACAGGAGCAGTTCTTC. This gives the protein CASSLAAGVQEQFF. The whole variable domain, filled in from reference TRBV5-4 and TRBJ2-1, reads ETGVTQSPTHLIKTRGQQVTLRCSSQSGHNTVSWYQQALGQGPQFIFQYYREEENGRGNFPPRFSGLQFPNYSSELNVNALELDDSALYLCASSLAAGVQEQFFGPGTRLTVL.

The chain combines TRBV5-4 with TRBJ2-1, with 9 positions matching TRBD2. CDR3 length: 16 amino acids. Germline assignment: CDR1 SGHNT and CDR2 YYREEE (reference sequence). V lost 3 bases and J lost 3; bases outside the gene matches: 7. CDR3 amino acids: CASSSLTSGFYNEQFF. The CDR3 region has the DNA TGTGCCAGCAGCTCCCTTACTAGCGGGTTCTACAATGAGCAGTTCTTC.